Presented here are 19 T cell receptor beta chains from one specimen sequenced in a study of read filtering for tumor transcriptome and immune sequencing. Molecular barcoded adaptors covering alpha/delta and beta/gamma chains were used on around 400 ng RNA. TCRdb fed the reads into MiXCR, producing one record per CDR3 protein. The table records tens of thousands of distinct CDR3 sequences, 20% to 25% of them present only once. Specimen: a population of CD138-negative cells sorted from bone marrow. These TCRs come from a donor at least 40 years old with multiple myeloma.

The rearrangement links TRBV30 to TRBJ1-2; D is unclear. The CDR3 loop spans 12 amino acids. V shed 1 base and J shed 7 bases, with 10 bases lying between them. Looked up from germline, CDR1 is GTSNPN and CDR2 is SVGIG (reference sequence). This chain's CDR3 is CAWSGGPSGYTF. The CDR3 region has the DNA TGTGCCTGGAGTGGAGGACCGAGTGGCTACACCTTC.

This clonotype was seen repeatedly, ten times or more. V and J are TRBV28 and TRBJ1-1, with D uncertain. Trimming took 6 bases from V and 5 from J, leaving 7 bases between them. The CDR3 has 11 residues. The V gene's germline CDR1 is MDHEN and CDR2 SYDVKM. CDR3 protein: CASRSITEAFF. The CDR3, as DNA: TGTGCCAGCAGGTCAATAACTGAAGCTTTCTTT.

This clonotype showed up many times. This chain joins TRBV18 and TRBJ1-6; no clear D gene. Germline loops: CDR1 KGHSH, CDR2 LQKENI. The CDR3 consists of 15 residues. The V gene lost 3 bases and the J gene lost 7 bases, with 13 bases spanning the gap. The CDR3 DNA is TGTGCCAGCTCACCTGATACCAGCTTGAATTCACCCCTCCACTTT. This translates into CASSPDTSLNSPLHF. The full variable domain, completed using reference TRBV18 and TRBJ1-6, is NAGVMQNPRHLVRRRGQEARLRCSPMKGHSHVYWYRQLPEEGLKFMVYLQKENIIDESGMPKERFSAEFPKEGPSILRIQQVVRGDSAAYFCASSPDTSLNSPLHFGNGTRLTVT.

This clonotype was observed at least ten times. The chain links TRBV5-1 to TRBJ2-3; TRBD1 agrees at 9 bases. The CDR3 totals 14 residues. Trimming took 3 bases from V and 6 from J; bases not matched to a gene: 5. Germline V gene lookup returns CDR1 SGHRS and CDR2 YFSETQ. The CDR3 spells CASSWTGESDTQYF. CDR3 sequence (DNA): TGCGCCAGCAGCTGGACAGGGGAGTCGGATACGCAGTATTTT.

Ten or more counts support this clonotype. The V call is TRBV20-1, the J call TRBJ2-5; 11 bases are shared with TRBD2. J lost 2 bases, V lost 6 bases, and 8 bases had no gene match. From germline, CDR1 is DFQATT and CDR2 SNEGSKA (reference sequence). CDR3 length: 15 residues. Written as DNA, the CDR3 is TGCAGTGCCCACGGACTAGCGGGTATTCAAGAGACCCAGTACTTC. This gives the protein CSAHGLAGIQETQYF.

The table lists this clonotype with many counts. The rearrangement joins TRBV5-1 to TRBJ2-3, with 7 bases aligning to TRBD1. V lost 4 bases, J lost 3 bases, and 11 bases stayed unmatched. The germline V gene has CDR1 SGHRS and CDR2 YFSETQ. This CDR3 is 16 amino acids long. CDR3 DNA sequence: TGCGCCAGCAGCGAGAAAAAGACAGGGTGGACAGATACGCAGTATTTT. Encoded protein: CASSEKKTGWTDTQYF.

The sample holds many counts of this clonotype. The rearrangement joins TRBV28 to TRBJ1-1; 8 nucleotides align to TRBD1. V gave up 5 bases and J gave up 3 bases; unmatched junction bases: 8. Germline V gives CDR1 MDHEN, CDR2 SYDVKM. This CDR3 is 15 amino acids long. The CDR3 loop reads CASSGRGDRYTEAFF. The CDR3 coding sequence is TGTGCCAGCAGTGGGCGAGGGGACAGGTACACTGAAGCTTTCTTT.

The chain recombines TRBV20-1 with TRBJ1-3; weak D call: TRBD1 (5 bases). The germline V gene has CDR1 DFQATT and CDR2 SNEGSKA (reference sequence). The length of the CDR3 is 14 residues. The V end was cut by 5 bases, the J end by 3 bases, with 14 bases between. This chain's CDR3 is CSAPLGGVGNTIYF. The CDR3 coding sequence is TGCAGTGCTCCCCTCGGAGGGGTTGGAAACACCATATATTTT.

This clonotype was detected many times. The chain couples TRBV7-9 to TRBJ2-2; D unclear. The ends were cut back, 6 bases at V and 5 bases at J, with 10 bases in the middle. This CDR3 contains 13 residues. CDR1 and CDR2 from the germline V gene are SEHNR and FQNEAQ (reference sequence). The CDR3 is CASSFERTGELFF. CDR3 sequence (DNA): TGTGCCAGCAGTTTCGAAAGGACCGGGGAGCTGTTTTTT.

The chain couples TRBV6-6 to TRBJ2-4; perhaps TRBD1 as D (6 bases). Trimming pared 7 bases from V and 0 bases from J, leaving 13 bases between. This CDR3 is 15 amino acids long. Germline-derived CDR1 and CDR2 are MNHNY and SVGAGI (reference sequence). The CDR3 DNA follows: TGTGCCAGCACGCAGGGGACGCTAGCCAAAAACATTCAGTACTTC. This sequence encodes CASTQGTLAKNIQYF.

This rearrangement joins TRBV14 to TRBJ2-2; 9 bases align to TRBD1. Trimming cost V 2 bases and J 3 bases; bases outside gene matches: 7. The CDR3 has 17 residues. Germline V CDR1 and CDR2: SGHDN, FVKESK. The CDR3 reads CASSQLGQGIDTGELFF. CDR3 nucleotide sequence: TGTGCCAGCAGCCAACTAGGACAGGGGATCGACACCGGGGAGCTGTTTTTT.

This clonotype was detected many times. A read error may account for a junction end that differs from germline. The genes are TRBV14 and TRBJ2-1, with D possibly being TRBD2 (5 bases). The germline V gene has CDR1 SGHDN and CDR2 FVKESK. The CDR3 loop spans 16 amino acids. CDR3 sequence: CASSQDVRGLYDEQFF. Written as DNA, the CDR3 is TGTGCCAGCAGCCAAGACGTGCGCGGGCTCTACGATGAGCAGTTCTTC.

This clonotype came up a few times. The J gene is TRBJ2-5, the V gene TRBV7-3; perhaps D is TRBD1 or TRBD2 (5 bases each). Germline assignment: CDR1 SGHTA and CDR2 FQGTGA. The CDR3 is 14 residues long. V lost 3 bases to trimming and J lost 5 bases, with 13 bases between them. The CDR3 protein is CASSLFGGDETQYF. The DNA for the CDR3 is TGTGCCAGCAGCTTGTTTGGGGGAGACGAGACCCAGTACTTC.

Comment on this clonotype: Germline is not matched at one junction end, which may reflect a read error. The chain carries TRBV5-1 and TRBJ2-3, with D uncertain. CDR1 is SGHRS, CDR2 YFSETQ, per germline. The length of the CDR3 is 14 residues. CDR3 protein: CVSQPGSPTDTQYF. Here the CDR3 DNA reads TGCGTCAGCCAACCGGGCAGCCCCACAGATACGCAGTATTTT. The variable domain in full, completed from reference TRBV5-1 and TRBJ2-3, reads KAGVTQTPRYLIKTRGQQVTLSCSPISGHRSVSWYQQTPGQGLQFLFEYFSETQRNKGNFPGRFSGRQFSNSRSEMNVSTLELGDSALYLCVSQPGSPTDTQYFGPGTRLTVL.

About this clonotype itself: A single base is all that separates this from a far larger clone, so a read error is likely. The chain couples TRBV6-1 to TRBJ2-1; 7 nucleotides align to TRBD1. The germline CDR1 and CDR2 sequences are MNHNS and SASEGT. The CDR3 runs 15 residues. CDR3 loop: CACRMTGYGYNEQFF. The CDR3 coding sequence is TGTGCCTGCAGGATGACAGGGTACGGCTACAATGAGCAGTTCTTC.

This clonotype was seen many times. The chain joins TRBV20-1 to TRBJ2-7; TRBD1 matches 10 bases. Losses at the gene ends were 6 bases for V and 3 bases for J; bases not matched to a gene: 8. The CDR3 consists of 14 residues. The germline V gene has CDR1 DFQATT and CDR2 SNEGSKA (reference sequence). DNA for the CDR3: TGCAGTGCCGTGAACTGGGACAGGGGCTACGAGCAGTACTTC. This codes for CSAVNWDRGYEQYF.

In this sample, this clonotype is medium-sized. This rearrangement joins TRBV6-1 to TRBJ2-6; D possibly corresponds to TRBD1 (5 bases). This CDR3 region has 19 residues. V was pared by 1 base and J by 0 bases, with 16 bases between. Looked up from germline, CDR1 is MNHNS and CDR2 is SASEGT. The CDR3, as DNA: TGTGCCAGCAGTGAAGACAGGACATCTATAAACTCTGGGGCCAACGTCCTGACTTTC. It specifies CASSEDRTSINSGANVLTF.

This clonotype was seen repeatedly, ten times or more. The chain uses TRBV2 and TRBJ2-5; D ambiguous. The CDR3 sequence is 12 residues long. The V gene lost 6 bases and the J gene lost 1 base, with 6 bases spanning the gap. The V gene's germline CDR1 is SNHLY and CDR2 FYNNEI. In DNA, the CDR3 is TGTGCCAGCAGGGGTAGCCAAGAGACCCAGTACTTC. Translated: CASRGSQETQYF.

For this clonotype: One base away lies a much larger clone, so this may be a sequencing read error. The chain joins TRBV5-1 to TRBJ2-7; 12 nucleotides line up with TRBD2. Germline V gene data show CDR1 as SGHRS and CDR2 as YFSETQ. The CDR3 sequence is 15 residues long. V dropped 7 bases and J dropped 5; count of bases not matched to a gene: 10. The DNA for the CDR3 is TGCGCCAGCGGCTGGATGACTAGCGGGAGTAACGAGCAGTACTTC. Encoded protein: CASGWMTSGSNEQYF.